This T cell receptor beta chain is drawn from a study of human T cells and chemical hapten exposure. This clonotype showed up just a few times. Its cognate antigen is unknown. The time point denotes: patch test 1, 2 weeks after DPC sensitization. Treatment here: therapeutic diphenylcyclopropenone sensitization with weekly scalp DPC. Germline CDR1 reads KGHDR; CDR2 reads SFDVKD. Trimming removed 4 bases at V and 1 base at J, with 18 bases between. The CDR3 loop spans 18 amino acids. Each CDR3 protein is one row after TCRdb ran MiXCR on the RACE reads. Of 150,000 to 200,000 distinct CDR3 sequences in the sample, 20% to 25% were seen once. General study findings and limits: The number of TCRs above 1 in 1000 frequency did not change after DPC sensitization.

Here the sequenced sample was whole blood, taken in connection with sensitization to the hapten diphenylcyclopropenone (DPC). The TCR comes from a woman in her 50s with alopecia areata. Some clones in this sample may be carry-over from other donors' samples. J is TRBJ2-2 and V is TRBV24-1; D may be TRBD2 (7 bases). The DNA of the CDR3 is TGTGCCACCAGTGAACCCCTCGGCGGGGGCTGGAACACCGGGGAGCTGTTTTTT. As protein: CATSEPLGGGWNTGELFF.